One and the same sample provided the 13 T cell receptor beta chains below, sequenced in a study of blood T cell repertoires in COVID-19. Method: immunoSEQ multiplex PCR; TCRdb's copy keeps in-frame clones and lacks some. The sample consists of 250,000 to 350,000 clones, around 87% of them appearing once. Sequencing was performed on peripheral blood. The receptors derive from a woman aged 45-65 years who had recovered from COVID-19.

The chain recombines TRBV9 with TRBJ1-1, with a tentative D call TRBD1 (5 bases). In germline, CDR1 is SGDLS, CDR2 YYNGEE. Trimming cost V 3 bases and J 8 bases, with 14 bases left between them. CDR3 size: 13 residues. The chain's CDR3 is CASSARDSIEAFF. The CDR3 coding sequence is TGTGCCAGCAGCGCCCGGGACTCCATAGAAGCTTTCTTT.

This sequence joins TRBV27 and TRBJ2-1; 10 bases match TRBD2. V dropped 8 bases and J dropped 7; count of bases not matched to a gene: 5. CDR1 MNHEY and CDR2 SMNVEV come from the germline V gene (reference sequence). This CDR3 contains 13 residues. The CDR3 region has the DNA TGTGCCAGCGGACTAGCGGTTCCTAATGAGCAGTTCTTC. It codes for CASGLAVPNEQFF.

The genes are TRBV5-8 and TRBJ2-7; weak D call: TRBD2 (6 bases). This CDR3 spans 15 amino acids. The germline V gene has CDR1 SGHTS and CDR2 YDEGEE. V shed 4 bases and J shed 2 bases, with 16 bases lying between them. DNA of the CDR3: TGTGCCAGCAGCCCGACCGGGAGATCGACCTACGAGCAGTACTTC. Amino acid sequence: CASSPTGRSTYEQYF.

The CDR3 loop reads CASFPTGTGSTDTQYF. In DNA form, the CDR3 reads TGTGCCAGCTTCCCCACCGGGACAGGTAGCACAGATACGCAGTATTTT. V is TRBV5-4 and J is TRBJ2-3; TRBD1 matches 8 bases. This CDR3 region has 16 residues. V was clipped by 7 bases and J by 0 bases; unmatched bases: 10. Germline-derived CDR1 and CDR2 are SGHNT and YYREEE (reference sequence). Looking up the rest from reference TRBV5-4 and TRBJ2-3 gives the full variable domain: ETGVTQSPTHLIKTRGQQVTLRCSSQSGHNTVSWYQQALGQGPQFIFQYYREEENGRGNFPPRFSGLQFPNYSSELNVNALELDDSALYLCASFPTGTGSTDTQYFGPGTRLTVL.

The sample holds one count of this clone. The chain employs TRBV11-3 and TRBJ1-1; D remains ambiguous. The CDR3 has 13 amino acids. Germline V gene data show CDR1 as SGHNT and CDR2 as YENEEA. V lost 5 bases, J lost 1 base, and 8 bases lay in between. CDR3 bases: TGTGCCAGCAGCCAAAAGCCGAACACTGAAGCTTTCTTT. As protein: CASSQKPNTEAFF.

This clone was seen once. DNA of the CDR3: TGTGCCAGCAGTTTACGGTCAGGGGTTAGTGAGCAGTACTTC. Amino acid sequence: CASSLRSGVSEQYF. The chain combines TRBV27 with TRBJ2-7; possible D gene TRBD1, 6 bases. The CDR3 extends over 14 amino acids. The V and J ends lost 2 bases and 7 bases respectively, with 15 bases between them. Germline values: CDR1 MNHEY, CDR2 SMNVEV (reference sequence).

This chain joins TRBV19 and TRBJ1-1; D is uncertain. Germline V gene data show CDR1 as LNHDA and CDR2 as SQIVND (reference sequence). Trimming cost V 5 bases and J 10 bases, with 8 bases left between them. The CDR3 sequence is 10 residues long. As DNA, the CDR3 is TGTGCCAGTAGTCACATTGGAGCTTTCTTT. The encoded protein is CASSHIGAFF.

This clone was detected once. The V gene is TRBV9, the J gene TRBJ2-2; D is unresolved. The CDR3 runs to 13 residues. Deletions cut 4 bases from V and 5 bases from J, with 9 bases between. Germline-derived CDR1 and CDR2 are SGDLS and YYNGEE. CDR3 residues: CASSPLLTGELFF. The CDR3 bases are TGTGCCAGCAGCCCCCTTTTAACCGGGGAGCTGTTTTTT.

The chain joins TRBV10-3 to TRBJ2-2; 7 bases are shared with TRBD1. CDR3 length: 14 residues. V was clipped by 3 bases and J by 9 bases; unmatched bases: 7. Germline assignment: CDR1 ENHRY and CDR2 SYGVKD. The DNA of the CDR3 is TGTGCCATCAGTGAAGAGGGGGCGCCCAGGGAGCTGTTTTTT. It is translated as CAISEEGAPRELFF.

This chain joins TRBV7-2 and TRBJ2-3; 8 nucleotides line up with TRBD2. Germline V gene data show CDR1 as SGHTA and CDR2 as FQGNSA. This CDR3 has 16 amino acids. Germline trimming cut 5 bases from V and 3 bases from J; bases unmatched to any gene: 10. For the CDR3, the DNA is TGTGCCAGCAGCCATGGAATGGGACTAGTAACAGATACGCAGTATTTT. Translating it yields CASSHGMGLVTDTQYF.

This chain joins TRBV13 and TRBJ1-2; 7 nucleotides align to TRBD1. Germline-derived CDR1 and CDR2 are PRHDT and FYEKMQ (reference sequence). The CDR3 runs 14 residues. Unmatched junction bases numbered 5, after V lost 3 bases and J lost 4 bases. The CDR3 coding sequence is TGTGCCAGCAGCTTTAGGGGGCCCGGCTATGGCTACACCTTC. It is translated as CASSFRGPGYGYTF. Supplemented by reference TRBV13 and TRBJ1-2, the full variable domain reads AAGVIQSPRHLIKEKRETATLKCYPIPRHDTVYWYQQGPGQDPQFLISFYEKMQSDKGSIPDRFSAQQFSDYHSELNMSSLELGDSALYFCASSFRGPGYGYTFGSGTRLTVV.

V gene TRBV29-1 combines with J gene TRBJ2-1; 10 bases line up with TRBD2. Looked up from germline, CDR1 is SQVTM and CDR2 is ANQGSEA. The CDR3 is 14 amino acids. V lost 4 bases and J lost 6; bases outside the gene matches: 6. CDR3 coding DNA: TGCAGCGTTGTCCGGCTAGCGGGAGTCAATGAGCAGTTCTTC. Protein product: CSVVRLAGVNEQFF.

This clone was detected only once. The chain recombines TRBV27 with TRBJ1-6; 7 bases align to TRBD1. The CDR3 consists of 15 residues. Trimming removed 5 bases from V and 7 bases from J; junction bases left unmatched: 8. The germline V gene has CDR1 MNHEY and CDR2 SMNVEV (reference sequence). The CDR3 sequence: CASSGPQGRNSPLHF. Written as DNA, the CDR3 is TGTGCCAGCAGTGGCCCACAGGGGCGGAATTCACCCCTCCACTTT.